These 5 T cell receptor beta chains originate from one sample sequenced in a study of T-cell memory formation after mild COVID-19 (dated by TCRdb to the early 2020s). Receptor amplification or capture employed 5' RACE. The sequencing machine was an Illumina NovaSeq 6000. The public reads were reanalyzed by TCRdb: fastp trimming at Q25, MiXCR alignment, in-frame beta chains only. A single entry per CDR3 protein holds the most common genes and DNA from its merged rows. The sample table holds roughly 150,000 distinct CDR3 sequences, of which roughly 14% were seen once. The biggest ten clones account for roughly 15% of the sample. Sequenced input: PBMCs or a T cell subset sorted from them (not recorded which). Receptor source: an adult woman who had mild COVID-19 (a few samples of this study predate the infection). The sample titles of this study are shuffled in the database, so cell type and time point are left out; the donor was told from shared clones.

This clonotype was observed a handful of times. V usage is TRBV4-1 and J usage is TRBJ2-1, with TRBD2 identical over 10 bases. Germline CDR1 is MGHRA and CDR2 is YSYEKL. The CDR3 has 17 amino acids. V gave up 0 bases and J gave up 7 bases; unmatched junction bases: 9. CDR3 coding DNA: TGCGCCAGCAGCCAAGATCCCCGGACTAGCGGCTTAAATGAGCAGTTCTTC. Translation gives CASSQDPRTSGLNEQFF.

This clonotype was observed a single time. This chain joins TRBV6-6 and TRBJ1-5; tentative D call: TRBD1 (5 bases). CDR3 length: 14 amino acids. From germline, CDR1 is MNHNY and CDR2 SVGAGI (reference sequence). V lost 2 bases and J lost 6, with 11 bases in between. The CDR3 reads CASSYLGAGQPQHF. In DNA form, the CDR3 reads TGTGCCAGCAGTTACCTCGGGGCTGGTCAGCCCCAGCATTTT.

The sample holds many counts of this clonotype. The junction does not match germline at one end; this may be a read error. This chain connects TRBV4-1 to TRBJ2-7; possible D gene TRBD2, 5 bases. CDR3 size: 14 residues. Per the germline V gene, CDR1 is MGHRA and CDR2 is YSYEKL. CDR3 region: CASSQGSGTYEQYF. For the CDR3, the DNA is TGTGCCAGCAGCCAAGGCTCCGGGACCTACGAGCAGTACTTC.

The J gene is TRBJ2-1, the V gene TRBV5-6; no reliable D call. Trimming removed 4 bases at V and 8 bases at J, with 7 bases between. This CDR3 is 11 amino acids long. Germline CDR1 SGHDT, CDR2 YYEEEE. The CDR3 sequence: CASSVTYEQFF. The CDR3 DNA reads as TGTGCCAGCAGCGTGACGTATGAGCAGTTCTTC.

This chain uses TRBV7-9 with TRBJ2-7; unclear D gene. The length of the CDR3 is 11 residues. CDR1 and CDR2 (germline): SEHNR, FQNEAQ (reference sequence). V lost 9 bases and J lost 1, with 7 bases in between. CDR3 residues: CASSRSYEQYF. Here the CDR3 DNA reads TGTGCCAGTTCCAGATCCTACGAGCAGTACTTC.